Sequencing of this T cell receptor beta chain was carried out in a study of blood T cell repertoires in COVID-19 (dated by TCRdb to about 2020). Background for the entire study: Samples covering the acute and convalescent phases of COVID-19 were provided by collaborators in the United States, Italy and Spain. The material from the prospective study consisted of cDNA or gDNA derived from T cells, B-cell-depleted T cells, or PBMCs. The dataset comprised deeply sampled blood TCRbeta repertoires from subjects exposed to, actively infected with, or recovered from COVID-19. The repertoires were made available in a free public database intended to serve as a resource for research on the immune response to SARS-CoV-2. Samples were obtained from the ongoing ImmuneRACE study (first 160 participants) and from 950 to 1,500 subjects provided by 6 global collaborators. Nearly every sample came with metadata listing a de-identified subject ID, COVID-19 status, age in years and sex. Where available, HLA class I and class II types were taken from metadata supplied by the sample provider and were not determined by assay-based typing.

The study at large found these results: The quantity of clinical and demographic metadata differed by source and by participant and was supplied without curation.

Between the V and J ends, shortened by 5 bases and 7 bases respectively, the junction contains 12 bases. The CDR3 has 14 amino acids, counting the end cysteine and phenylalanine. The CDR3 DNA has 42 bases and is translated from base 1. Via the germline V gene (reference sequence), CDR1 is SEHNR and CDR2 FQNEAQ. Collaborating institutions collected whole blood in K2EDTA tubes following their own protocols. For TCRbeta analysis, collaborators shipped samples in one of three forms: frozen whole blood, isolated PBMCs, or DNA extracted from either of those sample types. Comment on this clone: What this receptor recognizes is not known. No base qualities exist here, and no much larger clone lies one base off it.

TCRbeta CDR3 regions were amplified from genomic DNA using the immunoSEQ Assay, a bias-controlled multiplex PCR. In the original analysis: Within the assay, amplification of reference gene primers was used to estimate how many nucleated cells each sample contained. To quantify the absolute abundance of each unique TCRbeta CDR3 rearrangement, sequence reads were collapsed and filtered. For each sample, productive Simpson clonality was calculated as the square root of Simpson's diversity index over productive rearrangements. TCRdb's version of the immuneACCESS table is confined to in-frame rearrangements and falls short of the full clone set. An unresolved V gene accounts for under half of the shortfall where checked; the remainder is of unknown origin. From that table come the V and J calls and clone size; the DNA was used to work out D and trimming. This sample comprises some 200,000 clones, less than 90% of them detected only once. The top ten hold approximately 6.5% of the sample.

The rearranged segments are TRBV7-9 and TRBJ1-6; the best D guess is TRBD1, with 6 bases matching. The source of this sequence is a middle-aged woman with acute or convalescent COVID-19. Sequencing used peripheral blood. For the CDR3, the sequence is CASSRTDENSPLHF. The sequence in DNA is TGTGCCAGCAGCCGGACAGATGAGAATTCACCCCTCCACTTT. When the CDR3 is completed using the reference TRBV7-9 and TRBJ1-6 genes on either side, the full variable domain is DTGVSQNPRHKITKRGQNVTFRCDPISEHNRLYWYRQTLGQGPEFLTYFQNEAQLEKSRLLSDRFSAERPKGSFSTLEIQRTEQGDSAMYLCASSRTDENSPLHFGNGTRLTVT.